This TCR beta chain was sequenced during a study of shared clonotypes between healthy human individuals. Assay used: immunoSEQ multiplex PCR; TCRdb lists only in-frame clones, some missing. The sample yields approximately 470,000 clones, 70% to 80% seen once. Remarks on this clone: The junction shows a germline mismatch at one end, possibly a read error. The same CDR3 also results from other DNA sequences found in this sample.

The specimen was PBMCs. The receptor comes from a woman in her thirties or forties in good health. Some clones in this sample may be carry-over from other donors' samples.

CDR3 loop: CASSPQGGETQYF. CDR3 DNA sequence: TGTGCTAGCAGCCCCCAGGGTGGCGAGACCCAGTACTTC. The rearrangement uses TRBV7-7 and TRBJ2-5; D perhaps matches TRBD1 (5 bases). This CDR3 comprises 13 residues. Germline CDR1 and CDR2: SSHAT and FNYEAQ (reference sequence).